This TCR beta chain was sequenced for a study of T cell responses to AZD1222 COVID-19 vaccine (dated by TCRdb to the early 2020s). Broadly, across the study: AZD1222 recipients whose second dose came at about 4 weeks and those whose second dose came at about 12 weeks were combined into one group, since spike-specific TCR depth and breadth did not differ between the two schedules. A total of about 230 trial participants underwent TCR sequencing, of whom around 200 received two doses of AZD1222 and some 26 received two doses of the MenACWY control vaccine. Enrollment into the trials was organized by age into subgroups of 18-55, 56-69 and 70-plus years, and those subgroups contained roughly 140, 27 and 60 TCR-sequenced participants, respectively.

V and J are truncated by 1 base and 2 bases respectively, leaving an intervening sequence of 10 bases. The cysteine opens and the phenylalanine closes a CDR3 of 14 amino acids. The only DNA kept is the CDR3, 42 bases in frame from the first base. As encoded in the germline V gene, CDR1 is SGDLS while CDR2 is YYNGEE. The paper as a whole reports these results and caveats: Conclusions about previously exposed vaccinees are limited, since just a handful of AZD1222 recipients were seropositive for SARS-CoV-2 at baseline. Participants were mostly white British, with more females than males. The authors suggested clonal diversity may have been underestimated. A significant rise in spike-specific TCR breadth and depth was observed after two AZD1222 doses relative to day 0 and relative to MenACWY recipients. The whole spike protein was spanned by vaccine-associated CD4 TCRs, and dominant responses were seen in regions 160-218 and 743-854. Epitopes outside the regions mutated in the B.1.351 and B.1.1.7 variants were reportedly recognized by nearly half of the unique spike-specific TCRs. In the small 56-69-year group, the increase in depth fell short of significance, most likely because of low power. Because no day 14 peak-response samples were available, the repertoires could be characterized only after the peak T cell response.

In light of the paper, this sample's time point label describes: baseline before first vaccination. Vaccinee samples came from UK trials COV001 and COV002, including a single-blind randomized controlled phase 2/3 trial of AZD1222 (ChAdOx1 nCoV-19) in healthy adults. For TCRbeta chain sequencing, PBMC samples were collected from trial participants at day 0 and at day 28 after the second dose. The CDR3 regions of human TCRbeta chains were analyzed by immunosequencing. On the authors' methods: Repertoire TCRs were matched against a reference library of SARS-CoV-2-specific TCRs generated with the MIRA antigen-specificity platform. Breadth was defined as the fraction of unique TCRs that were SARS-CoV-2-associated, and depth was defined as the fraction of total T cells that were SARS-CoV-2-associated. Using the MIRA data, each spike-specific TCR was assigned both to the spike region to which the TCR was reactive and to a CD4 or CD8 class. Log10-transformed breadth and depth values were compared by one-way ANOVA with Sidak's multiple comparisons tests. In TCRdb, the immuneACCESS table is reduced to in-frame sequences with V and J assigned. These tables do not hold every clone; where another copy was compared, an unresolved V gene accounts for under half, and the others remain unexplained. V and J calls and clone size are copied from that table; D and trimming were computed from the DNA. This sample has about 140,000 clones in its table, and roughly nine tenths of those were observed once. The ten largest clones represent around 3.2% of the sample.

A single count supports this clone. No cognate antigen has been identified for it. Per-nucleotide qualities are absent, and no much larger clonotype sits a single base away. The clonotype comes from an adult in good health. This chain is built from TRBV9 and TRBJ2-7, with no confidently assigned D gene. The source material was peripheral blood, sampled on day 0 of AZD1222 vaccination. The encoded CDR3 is CASSVQDGPYEQYF. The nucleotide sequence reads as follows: TGTGCCAGCAGCGTACAGGACGGACCCTACGAGCAGTACTTC.